The clone carrying this T cell receptor beta chain occurred once. Antigen unknown. The data originate from a study of cytomegalovirus exposure and HLA in healthy donors. Findings of the study overall: According to the study, 150 to 200 TCR beta chains were cytomegalovirus-associated. In an earlier analysis, in some 500 donors, most V segments appeared productive either ~87% or ~30% of the time. Per a later analysis, HLA-associated TCR beta chains showed more clonal expansion than other, equally common TCR beta chains.

This CDR3 comprises 15 residues. Trimming at V came to 0 bases and at J to 2 bases, leaving 2 bases not matched to a gene. From germline, CDR1 is SGHDN and CDR2 FVKESK. The PCR used 60 Vbeta and 13 Jbeta primers. Some clones are missing from TCRdb's copy, which holds only in-frame ones; the method was immunoSEQ multiplex PCR. Of some 110,000 clones detected, 60% to 75% appear once; the ten largest clones hold around 2.7%. The V and J genes are TRBV14 and TRBJ2-7, with TRBD2 identical over 9 bases. Sample: PBMCs. This clonotype was obtained from a male donor in good health and CMV-seropositive. CDR3 region: CASSQDGGRAYEQYF. In nucleotides, the CDR3 is TGTGCCAGCAGCCAAGATGGCGGGAGGGCCTACGAGCAGTACTTC.